Following are 8 T cell receptor beta chains from one sample sequenced in a study of vaccination effects on CD4 cells after COVID-19. Libraries were prepared by immunoSEQ multiplex PCR; TCRdb keeps only in-frame clonotypes and omits some of them. The repertoire includes about 60,000 clones, around four fifths of them detected once, and 1.5% to 2.5% sits in the top ten. In the ViraFEST assay, antigen-specific CD4+ clonotypes were identified by expansion after peptide-pool stimulation. Researchers isolated CD4+ T cells once 9 to 11 days of culture had elapsed. Each participant received a vaccine that was either BNT162b2 or mRNA-1273, given as two doses. These receptors are not linked to any known antigen. Here the sequenced sample was CD4+ T cells from PBMCs cultured with HCoV-OC43 spike peptides, taken after COVID-19 vaccination. Stated subset: HCoV-OC43 spike overlapping peptide pool stimulation. These receptors came from a human donor who received a COVID-19 vaccine.

In its sample, this clone was seen a few times. V is TRBV6-5 and J is TRBJ2-3; D is possibly TRBD2 (7 bases). CDR3 length: 14 amino acids. Germline-derived CDR1 and CDR2 are MNHEY and SVGAGI. Trimming took 10 bases from V and 4 from J, leaving 18 bases between them. CDR3 amino acids: CATQTGGQADTQYF. CDR3 nucleotide sequence: TGTGCCACCCAAACCGGGGGGCAGGCAGATACGCAGTATTTT.

J is TRBJ1-4 and V is TRBV4-3; D unresolved. Looked up from germline, CDR1 is LGHNA and CDR2 is YSLEER. V was trimmed by 0 bases and J by 8 bases, leaving 19 bases between them. The CDR3 runs to 17 residues. CDR3 sequence (DNA): TGCGCCAGCAGCCAAGATTTTTTGGAAGGGAGTTGGGAAAAACTGTTTTTT. It is translated as CASSQDFLEGSWEKLFF.

V usage is TRBV5-1 and J usage is TRBJ1-3; possibly TRBD1 for D (5 bases). The CDR3 is made up of 15 amino acids. CDR1 is SGHRS, CDR2 YFSETQ, per germline. V lost 2 bases to trimming and J lost 0 bases, with 9 bases between them. The CDR3 DNA reads as TGCGCCAGCAGCTTTGCTGGGGGCTCTGGAAACACCATATATTTT. Encoded protein: CASSFAGGSGNTIYF.

The genes are TRBV28 and TRBJ2-1; 7 bases fit TRBD1. The germline V gene has CDR1 MDHEN and CDR2 SYDVKM. J lost 2 bases, V lost 3 bases, and 7 bases had no gene match. The CDR3 totals 16 residues. CDR3 sequence: CASSLVGQLTYNEQFF. The CDR3 DNA follows: TGTGCCAGCAGTTTGGTGGGACAGCTCACCTACAATGAGCAGTTCTTC.

The genes are TRBV4-1 and TRBJ1-5; D possibly corresponds to TRBD1 (6 bases). Germline V gene sequence: CDR1 MGHRA, CDR2 YSYEKL. CDR3 length: 14 amino acids. V was clipped by 3 bases and J by 8 bases, with 14 bases between them. CDR3 coding DNA: TGCGCCAGCAGCCAGACCCATAGGGGGGAGCCCCAGCATTTT. Translation: CASSQTHRGEPQHF.

The rearrangement joins TRBV21-1 to TRBJ2-6; the tabulated D call, TRBD1, remains unverified against the DNA. TRBV21-1 is termed a pseudogene. The CDR3 has 15 amino acids. For the CDR3, the DNA is TGTGCCAGCAGCAAATCCAGGGGGGGGGCCAACGTCCTGACTTTC. Protein product: CASSKSRGGANVLTF.

The rearrangement joins TRBV5-1 to TRBJ2-7; D is perhaps TRBD1 (5 bases). The CDR3 is 14 residues long. Germline V gene lookup returns CDR1 SGHRS and CDR2 YFSETQ. Trimming left V 0 bases short and J 6 bases short, with 13 bases between. The CDR3 DNA reads as TGCGCCAGCAGCTTGGCACAGGATCCGGGCGAGCAGTACGTC. This codes for CASSLAQDPGEQYV.

This clone was detected only a few times. The J gene is TRBJ1-4, the V gene TRBV30; the D is unclear. The V and J ends lost 1 base and 8 bases respectively, with 14 bases between them. The CDR3 runs 14 residues. Looked up from germline, CDR1 is GTSNPN and CDR2 is SVGIG (reference sequence). The CDR3 DNA follows: TGTGCCTGGAGTGCGTCAGGTCCGTACGAAAAACTGTTTTTT. This sequence encodes CAWSASGPYEKLFF.